This T cell receptor beta chain was found in a study of blood T cell repertoires in COVID-19. At the level of the study: Sites in the United States, Italy and Spain provided acute and convalescent COVID-19 samples.

In the source study's methods: It was from reference gene primer amplification that nucleated cell counts were estimated. Produced via immunoSEQ multiplex PCR; TCRdb's table is partial and in-frame only. From that table come the V and J calls and clone size; the DNA was used to work out D and trimming. Among 75,000 to 90,000 clones listed, 88% were seen once. The CDR3 runs 14 residues. V lost 2 bases to trimming and J lost 6 bases, with 11 bases between them. Germline V lookup: CDR1 MNHNS, CDR2 SASEGT. The chain links TRBV6-1 to TRBJ2-1; D might be TRBD2 (6 bases). The sequencing sample was made of peripheral blood. This TCR was recovered from an elderly man with acute or convalescent COVID-19. The CDR3 region is CASSETSLGNEQFF. CDR3 DNA sequence: TGTGCCAGCAGTGAAACTAGCCTGGGCAATGAGCAGTTCTTC.